This T cell receptor (beta chain) was sequenced for a study of cytomegalovirus exposure and HLA in healthy donors (dated by TCRdb to the late 2010s). A note on the overall study: The roughly 700 repertoires of the first cohort and the 110 or so validation repertoires were produced on the same platform, according to a later analysis. The study was designed to test whether signatures of past pathogen exposure could be identified by cataloging public T cell receptors. Besides the first cohort of 666 subjects, a separate validation cohort made up of roughly 120 different subjects was used. To predict cytomegalovirus infection status, the study combined high-throughput TCR immunosequencing, statistical association of individual TCRs with disease status, and machine learning.

Overall study outcomes, separate from this receptor: The authors suggested that the approach could potentially be generalized to other disease states and immunological phenotypes. In vitro tests confirmed that a few of the cytomegalovirus-associated TCR beta chains recognize cytomegalovirus antigens. The classifier was reported to diagnose cytomegalovirus status with high specificity and sensitivity in both the original cohort and the validation cohort. In the study, approximately 160 TCR beta chains were listed as associated with cytomegalovirus. All 110 or so repertoires were used to score co-occurrence in the validation cohort in a later analysis, because that analysis had no HLA typing for the cohort. Subsequent analysis determined that TCRs grouped into clusters in the first cohort also showed a tendency toward co-occurrence across the 120 or so validation repertoires, and roughly 95% of cluster scores exceeded 0. Across donors, most TCR sequences were observed very rarely, whereas some public TCRs were present in many individuals.

This clone was recorded a few times. This receptor's antigen is unknown. Per-base qualities were not stored, and no clone one base away is much larger. Here V drops 6 bases and J drops 2 bases, and the junction holds 13 bases not matched to any gene. CDR1 MNHEY and CDR2 SMNVEV were looked up in the germline V gene (reference sequence). Inclusive of the bounding cysteine and phenylalanine, the CDR3 is 16 residues long. The kept DNA is CDR3 alone, 48 bases in frame from the first base. The donors belonged to the validation cohort of 90 to 150 subjects, which was separate from the roughly 670-subject first cohort. The library came from the immunoSEQ multiplex PCR assay. The study's own analysis went as follows. A statistical classification framework was built to diagnose cytomegalovirus status from the catalog of TCR beta chain sequences. The table was pulled from immuneACCESS by TCRdb, which kept in-frame rearrangements only. Such tables lose some clones; where checked, under half of the loss comes from unresolved V genes, and the rest has no known cause. V and J calls and clone size are given by that table; D and trimming were obtained from the DNA. The sample table shows tens of thousands of clones, and about 92% are seen once. Together, the top ten hold 0.67% of the sample.

The rearrangement joined TRBV27 to TRBJ2-7; 7 junctional bases match TRBD1. The receptor was derived from a man between 18 and 35 years old in good health and CMV-seronegative. The sequenced sample consisted of PBMCs. CDR3 sequence: CASSRWTTGVAYEQYF. The DNA sequence is as follows: TGTGCCAGCAGCCGCTGGACCACAGGGGTAGCCTACGAGCAGTACTTC.